This T cell receptor beta chain was retrieved from a study of regulatory T cells in long-lasting Graves disease. Study outcomes and limitations: Lower TCR diversity was seen in persistent Graves' patients than in newly diagnosed ones. Between persistent patients, roughly 2,600 public clonotypes were shared, exceeding the 800 to 1,000 shared between new patients. Only a small sample size was used, which may have cut accuracy.

The time point is: newly diagnosed GD, antithyroid drugs for less than 3 months. Preparation of the TCR library used RNA extracted from PBMCs. This clonotype was recorded a few times. Its antigen is as yet unknown. Sequencing libraries for TCR beta were prepared with iRepertoire HTBI primers and Arm-PCR of CDR3 regions. Each CDR3 protein is one row after TCRdb ran MiXCR on the multiplex PCR reads. Of 530,000 or so distinct CDR3 sequences listed, 13% were seen once; the top ten hold roughly 9.7%. Germline assignment: CDR1 MNHEY and CDR2 SVGEGT. The V end lost 5 bases, the J end lost 3 bases, and 23 bases lay between the germline ends. This CDR3 has 18 amino acids. In addition, the sample was reused for a study of T cells in Graves' hyperthyroidism and ophthalmopathy.

V is TRBV6-2 or TRBV6-3 and J is TRBJ2-1; no clear D gene. The sequenced sample was peripheral blood mononuclear cells (PBMCs), obtained at new diagnosis, from a patient treated with antithyroid drugs. This clonotype was sampled from a man younger than 45 with Graves disease. DNA of the CDR3: TGTGCCAGCAGTGAACGGGCCCTCGCCTCTACGCTCTACAATGAGCAGTTCTTC. Amino acid sequence: CASSERALASTLYNEQFF.